The 9 T cell receptor beta chains given below trace back to one sample, sequenced in a study of Ad26.COV2.S vaccination and SARS-CoV-2 variants (dated by TCRdb to the early 2020s). The library was prepared using the immunoSEQ multiplex PCR assay. Sourced from immuneACCESS, this table was stored by TCRdb with only in-frame sequences that have V and J called. A share of the clones is absent; for the studies checked, an unresolved V gene accounts for under half, and the remainder has no known explanation. For this sample the table gives about 400,000 clones, of which 70% to 90% were detected only once. Around 1.8% of the sample rests with the top ten. The sample's treatment or condition label, decoded: about 20 received Ad26.COV2.S at low or high dose, single or two shots; about 5 received placebo; per-sample allocation not given. For vaccine and placebo recipients, repertoires were sequenced using samples collected on day 63 after the first injection.

The starting material was peripheral blood, obtained in a trial of Ad26.COV2.S vaccine versus placebo. The receptors stem from a person between 18 and 60 years old who received the Ad26.COV2.S COVID-19 vaccine or a placebo.

This chain joins TRBV28 and TRBJ2-3; D tentatively reads TRBD1 or TRBD2 (5 bases each). There are 14 residues in the CDR3. The V gene's germline CDR1 is MDHEN and CDR2 SYDVKM. V was pared by 4 bases and J by 14 bases, with 22 bases between. This CDR3 reads CASSSGRGGLRLYF. Written as DNA, the CDR3 is TGTGCCAGCAGTTCGGGACGTGGAGGACTTAGACTGTATTTT.

V and J are TRBV7-9 and TRBJ2-2; the D call may be TRBD1 or TRBD2 (6 bases each). The V end lost 5 bases, the J end lost 0 bases, and 16 bases lay between the germline ends. CDR3 size: 17 residues. The germline CDR1 and CDR2 sequences are SEHNR and FQNEAQ (reference sequence). As DNA, the CDR3 is TGTGCCAGCAGCCCCCCGAGGGGGGCGGCGAACACCGGGGAGCTGTTTTTT. This codes for CASSPPRGAANTGELFF.

The genes are TRBV12-3 or TRBV12-4 and TRBJ1-1; TRBD1 is a possible D gene (5 bases). V was shortened by 7 bases and J by 7 bases, with 13 bases between the two germline ends. This CDR3 region has 12 residues. CDR3 residues: CASTLLGVEAFF. CDR3 DNA sequence: TGTGCCAGCACCCTTTTGGGGGTTGAAGCTTTCTTT.

V gene TRBV30 combines with J gene TRBJ2-7; D is uncertain. Germline V lookup: CDR1 GTSNPN, CDR2 SVGIG (reference sequence). The CDR3 runs 16 residues. With 1 base removed from V and 2 bases from J, the gap between germline ends came to 18 bases. The CDR3 region has the DNA TGTGCCTGGAGTGAATTGATAGGTCAGGTTACCTACGAGCAGTACTTC. Residues: CAWSELIGQVTYEQYF. Using reference TRBV30 and TRBJ2-7 for the parts outside the CDR3, the full variable domain is SQTIHQWPATLVQPVGSPLSLECTVEGTSNPNLYWYRQAAGRGLQLLFYSVGIGQISSEVPQNLSASRPQDRQFILSSKKLLLSDSGFYLCAWSELIGQVTYEQYFGPGTRLTVT.

For this clone: The junction shows a germline mismatch at one end, possibly a read error. This rearrangement joins TRBV7-8 to TRBJ1-4; D may be TRBD1 (5 bases). Germline CDR1 SGHVS, CDR2 FQNEAQ. This CDR3 comprises 13 residues. CDR3 in DNA: TGTGCCAGCAGCTCGTCACCTTCTGACAGAGAATCTTTT. Translation: CASSSSPSDRESF.

V usage is TRBV7-9 and J usage is TRBJ2-7; D possibly matches TRBD1 or TRBD2 (6 bases each). This CDR3 is built from 14 residues. With 5 bases removed from V and 6 bases from J, the gap between germline ends came to 17 bases. The germline CDR1 and CDR2 sequences are SEHNR and FQNEAQ (reference sequence). The DNA for the CDR3 is TGTGCCAGCAGCCCCGGTGGGGGGCCCTTCGAGCAGTACTTC. Translation: CASSPGGGPFEQYF.

The chain joins TRBV5-4 to TRBJ2-2; 8 nucleotides agree with TRBD1. Germline CDR1 SGHNT, CDR2 YYREEE (reference sequence). V dropped 4 bases and J dropped 6; count of bases not matched to a gene: 11. The CDR3 runs to 16 residues. CDR3 region: CASSPGQGSVAGELFF. The CDR3 bases are TGTGCCAGCAGCCCTGGACAGGGATCCGTGGCCGGGGAGCTGTTTTTT.

The V gene is TRBV30, the J gene TRBJ2-1; 7 nucleotides match TRBD1. This CDR3 spans 15 amino acids. V gave up 0 bases and J gave up 4 bases; unmatched junction bases: 6. The germline V gene encodes CDR1 GTSNPN and CDR2 SVGIG (reference sequence). The CDR3 spells CAWSVKQGPYNEQFF. The CDR3 DNA is TGTGCCTGGAGTGTAAAACAGGGGCCGTACAATGAGCAGTTCTTC.

The rearrangement uses TRBV4-2 and TRBJ2-1, with 14 bases aligning to TRBD2. The V gene's germline CDR1 is LGHNA and CDR2 YNFKEQ. The CDR3 runs to 15 residues. V lost 6 bases to trimming and J lost 9 bases; unmatched junction nucleotides: 7. Here the CDR3 reads CASRWGLAGVGEQFF. The DNA for the CDR3 is TGTGCCAGCAGATGGGGACTAGCGGGGGTGGGTGAGCAGTTCTTC.